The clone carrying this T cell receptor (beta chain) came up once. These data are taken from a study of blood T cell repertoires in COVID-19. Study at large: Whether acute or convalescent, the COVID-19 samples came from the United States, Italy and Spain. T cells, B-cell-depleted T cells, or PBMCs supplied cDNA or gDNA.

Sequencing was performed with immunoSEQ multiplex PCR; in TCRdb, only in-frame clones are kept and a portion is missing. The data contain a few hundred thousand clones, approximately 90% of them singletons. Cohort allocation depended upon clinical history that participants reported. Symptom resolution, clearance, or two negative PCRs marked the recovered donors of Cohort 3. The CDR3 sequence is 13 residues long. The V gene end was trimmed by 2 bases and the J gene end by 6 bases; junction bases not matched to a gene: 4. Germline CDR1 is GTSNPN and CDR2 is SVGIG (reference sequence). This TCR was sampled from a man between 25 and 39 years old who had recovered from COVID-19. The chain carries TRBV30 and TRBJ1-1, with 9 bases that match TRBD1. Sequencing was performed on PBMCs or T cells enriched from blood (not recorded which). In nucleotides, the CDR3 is TGTGCCTGGAGTCGAGACAGGGGGGCTGAAGCTTTCTTT. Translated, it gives CAWSRDRGAEAFF.